This entry lists 14 T cell receptor beta chains sequenced from one sample in a study of blood T cell repertoires in COVID-19. The method was immunoSEQ multiplex PCR; TCRdb's version includes in-frame clones alone and lacks a portion of them. The table shows some 76,000 clones, with around 80% occurring only once. Material: peripheral blood. Receptors were obtained from a man aged 50-59 years with acute or convalescent COVID-19.

This clone is a singleton in its sample. V usage is TRBV5-6 and J usage is TRBJ2-7; 8 bases fit TRBD1. Trimming cost V 2 bases and J 2 bases; bases outside gene matches: 9. Germline V gene data show CDR1 as SGHDT and CDR2 as YYEEEE. The CDR3 has 16 amino acids. The CDR3 DNA reads as TGTGCCAGCAGCTTACGCCGGGACAGGCTACCCTACGAGCAGTACTTC. It encodes CASSLRRDRLPYEQYF.

The chain uses TRBV10-3 and TRBJ2-7, with D possibly TRBD2 on 5 matching bases. Germline CDR1 reads ENHRY; CDR2 reads SYGVKD. This CDR3 is built from 13 residues. V lost 5 bases and J lost 4, with 12 bases in between. The CDR3 coding sequence is TGTGCCATCAGTCCTACTAGTTCTTACGAGCAGTACTTC. This encodes CAISPTSSYEQYF.

In this sample, this clone turned up a few times. The rearrangement links TRBV2 to TRBJ2-7; 13 bases align to TRBD2. V lost 6 bases to trimming and J lost 6 bases; unmatched junction nucleotides: 5. The CDR3 runs to 14 residues. Germline CDR1 reads SNHLY; CDR2 reads FYNNEI. Written as DNA, the CDR3 is TGTGCCAGCAGCGCTACTAGCGGGGGGGTCGAGCAGTACTTC. Protein: CASSATSGGVEQYF. Full variable domain (remainder filled in from reference TRBV2 and TRBJ2-7): EPEVTQTPSHQVTQMGQEVILRCVPISNHLYFYWYRQILGQKVEFLVSFYNNEISEKSEIFDDQFSVERPDGSNFTLKIRSTKLEDSAMYFCASSATSGGVEQYFGPGTRLTVT.

CDR3 amino acids: CASSASGHRDTEAFF. For the CDR3, the DNA is TGTGCCAGCAGCGCCTCCGGTCACAGGGACACTGAAGCTTTCTTT. V is TRBV9 and J is TRBJ1-1; weak D call: TRBD1 (6 bases). The CDR3 spans 15 residues. Trimming removed 3 bases at V and 3 bases at J, with 15 bases between. From germline, CDR1 is SGDLS and CDR2 YYNGEE.

This chain uses TRBV5-1 with TRBJ1-1, with D possibly matching TRBD1 (6 bases). The CDR3 is 14 residues long. Germline loops: CDR1 SGHRS, CDR2 YFSETQ. V was pared by 5 bases and J by 4 bases, with 15 bases between. The chain's CDR3 is CASSTSGVGTEAFF. DNA of the CDR3: TGCGCCAGCAGTACCTCAGGGGTTGGCACTGAAGCTTTCTTT.

This chain connects TRBV6-5 to TRBJ1-1; D may be TRBD1 (5 bases). Trimming cost V 6 bases and J 5 bases, with 16 bases left between them. The CDR3 is 14 residues long. Germline V gene data show CDR1 as MNHEY and CDR2 as SVGAGI. CDR3 nucleotides: TGTGCCAGCAGGATCGCGGAGGGGAAGACTGAAGCTTTCTTT. Translation gives CASRIAEGKTEAFF.

This rearrangement joins TRBV5-4 to TRBJ2-2; D is ambiguous. Germline CDR1 is SGHNT and CDR2 is YYREEE (reference sequence). The V gene lost 2 bases and the J gene lost 4 bases, with 15 bases spanning the gap. The CDR3 is 16 amino acids. Here the CDR3 reads CASSFMGQRGTGELFF. The CDR3 DNA is TGTGCCAGCAGCTTCATGGGTCAGCGAGGCACCGGGGAGCTGTTTTTT. Full variable domain (rest looked up from reference TRBV5-4 and TRBJ2-2): ETGVTQSPTHLIKTRGQQVTLRCSSQSGHNTVSWYQQALGQGPQFIFQYYREEENGRGNFPPRFSGLQFPNYSSELNVNALELDDSALYLCASSFMGQRGTGELFFGEGSRLTVL.

This clone was seen a handful of times. The chain links TRBV9 to TRBJ1-5, with 8 nucleotides matching TRBD1. Trimming at V came to 3 bases and at J to 7 bases, leaving 9 bases not matched to a gene. The germline V gene has CDR1 SGDLS and CDR2 YYNGEE. CDR3 length: 15 residues. CDR3: CASSEDGQGWQPQHF. The CDR3, as DNA: TGTGCCAGCAGCGAAGATGGACAGGGTTGGCAGCCCCAGCATTTT.

This clone has a single count. The rearrangement links TRBV2 to TRBJ2-1; a possible D gene is TRBD2 (6 bases). The CDR3 consists of 15 residues. The V gene lost 4 bases and the J gene lost 0 bases, with 10 bases spanning the gap. Per germline, CDR1 SNHLY and CDR2 FYNNEI. CDR3 amino acids: CASSVSGGSYNEQFF. CDR3 coding DNA: TGTGCCAGCAGTGTTAGCGGTGGCTCCTACAATGAGCAGTTCTTC.

The chain carries TRBV9 and TRBJ1-4; D possibly corresponds to TRBD1 (6 bases). The CDR3 extends over 13 amino acids. CDR1 and CDR2 (germline): SGDLS, YYNGEE. V was cut by 3 bases and J by 8 bases, with 11 bases left in between. The CDR3 sequence is CASSAGQTEKLFF. CDR3 DNA: TGTGCCAGCAGCGCGGGACAAACCGAAAAACTGTTTTTT. Filled out from reference TRBV9 and TRBJ1-4, the complete variable domain reads DSGVTQTPKHLITATGQRVTLRCSPRSGDLSVYWYQQSLDQGLQFLIQYYNGEERAKGNILERFSAQQFPDLHSELNLSSLELGDSALYFCASSAGQTEKLFFGSGTQLSVL.

The chain employs TRBV5-1 and TRBJ1-1, with D maybe TRBD1 (5 bases). This CDR3 has 12 residues. Looked up from germline, CDR1 is SGHRS and CDR2 is YFSETQ. The V gene lost 2 bases and the J gene lost 4 bases, with 6 bases spanning the gap. The CDR3 DNA reads as TGCGCCAGCAGCTTCGGGGGCACTGAAGCTTTCTTT. Its translation is CASSFGGTEAFF.

The chain is built from TRBV18 and TRBJ1-3; the D is unclear. The V gene's germline CDR1 is KGHSH and CDR2 LQKENI. Trimming stripped 2 bases from V and 4 bases from J, with 12 bases between. The CDR3 runs to 15 residues. CDR3 coding DNA: TGTGCCAGCTCACCAGGCAGGTTTGCCGGAAACACCATATATTTT. The encoded protein is CASSPGRFAGNTIYF. Together with reference TRBV18 and TRBJ1-3, the CDR3 gives the full variable domain: NAGVMQNPRHLVRRRGQEARLRCSPMKGHSHVYWYRQLPEEGLKFMVYLQKENIIDESGMPKERFSAEFPKEGPSILRIQQVVRGDSAAYFCASSPGRFAGNTIYFGEGSWLTVV.

V usage is TRBV9 and J usage is TRBJ2-7; D is possibly TRBD1 (6 bases). Germline V CDR1 and CDR2: SGDLS, YYNGEE. Trimming stripped 4 bases from V and 4 bases from J, with 12 bases between. This CDR3 contains 13 residues. DNA of the CDR3: TGTGCCAGCAGCTCAGGAACAGGGTACGAGCAGTACTTC. It specifies CASSSGTGYEQYF.

This clone was seen a few times. This chain links TRBV25-1 with TRBJ1-2, with a possible D match to TRBD1 (5 bases). With 4 bases removed from V and 2 bases from J, the gap between germline ends came to 8 bases. Germline V gene lookup returns CDR1 MGHDK and CDR2 SYGVNS. The CDR3 runs to 13 residues. CDR3 bases: TGTGCCAGCAGTGCGGCAGGGAACTATGGCTACACCTTC. Protein sequence: CASSAAGNYGYTF.